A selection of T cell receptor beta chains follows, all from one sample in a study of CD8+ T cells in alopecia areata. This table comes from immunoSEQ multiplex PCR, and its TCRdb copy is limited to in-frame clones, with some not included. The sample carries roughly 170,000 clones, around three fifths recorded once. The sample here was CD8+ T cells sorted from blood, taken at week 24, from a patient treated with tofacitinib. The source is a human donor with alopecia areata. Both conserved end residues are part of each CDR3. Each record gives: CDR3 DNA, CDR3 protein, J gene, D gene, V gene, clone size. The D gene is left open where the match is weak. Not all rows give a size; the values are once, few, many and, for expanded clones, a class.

TGTGCCAGCTCACCACGGAAGGGAAAGGAGACCCAGTACTTC	CASSPRKGKETQYF	TRBJ2-5	NA	TRBV18	few
TGTGCCACCAGCAACCCGGGGGCCAAAAACATTCAGTACTTC	CATSNPGAKNIQYF	TRBJ2-4	NA	TRBV15	NA
TGTGCCAGCGGCCGGTGGACAGGGCTTGGCTACGAGCAGTACTTC	CASGRWTGLGYEQYF	TRBJ2-7	TRBD1	TRBV5-6	NA
TGTGCCAGCAGTTTAAAGCGGCAGCTCGGCTACACCTTC	CASSLKRQLGYTF	TRBJ1-2	NA	TRBV27	NA
TGTGCCAGCAGCTTAGCGGGTGCGGGCAGATTCTACGAGCAGTACTTC	CASSLAGAGRFYEQYF	TRBJ2-7	NA	TRBV13	few
TGTGCCAGCAGCTTACGGGGATACGAGACCCAGTACTTC	CASSLRGYETQYF	TRBJ2-5	NA	TRBV11-2	few
TGTGCCTGGGGGCCCGGAACCCATTCAACTAATGAAAAACTGTTTTTT	CAWGPGTHSTNEKLFF	TRBJ1-4	NA	TRBV2	NA
TGCAGCGTTCAAAGGACTGAGAATGGCTACACCTTC	CSVQRTENGYTF	TRBJ1-2	NA	TRBV29-1	NA
TGTGCCAGCAGTCCGGACAAGGGATTCTACGAGCAGTACTTC	CASSPDKGFYEQYF	TRBJ2-7	NA	TRBV6-5	medium-sized
TGTGCCAGCAGCCTCCTTTTGGAGCAGTACTTC	CASSLLLEQYF	TRBJ2-7	NA	TRBV25-1	NA
TGTGCCAGCAGCCAATCCCGGGGCAGCCTCCGAGAGACCCAGTACTTC	CASSQSRGSLRETQYF	TRBJ2-5	NA	TRBV9	NA
TGTGCCAGCAGTTACTCGGGGGGCAACACTGAAGCTTTCTTT	CASSYSGGNTEAFF	TRBJ1-1	NA	TRBV6-5	NA
TGTGCCAGTAAGCAGGGCTACGAGCAGTACTTC	CASKQGYEQYF	TRBJ2-7	NA	TRBV19	NA
TGTGCCAGCGCCCGGGACAGAGGGACTGAAAAACTGTTTTTT	CASARDRGTEKLFF	TRBJ1-4	TRBD1	TRBV19	few
TGTGCCAGCAGCCAAGTTGGATATTCTAGCACAGATACGCAGTATTTT	CASSQVGYSSTDTQYF	TRBJ2-3	NA	TRBV14	few
TGTGCCAGTAGTATAGCAGGGAACAACGAGCAGTACTTC	CASSIAGNNEQYF	TRBJ2-7	NA	TRBV19	few
TGTGCCTGGAGTGTACAGGCTAACAATGAGCAGTTCTTC	CAWSVQANNEQFF	TRBJ2-1	NA	TRBV30	few
TGTGCCAGCAGCTTTCGCGGCGAGCAGTACTTC	CASSFRGEQYF	TRBJ2-7	NA	TRBV11-2	NA
TGTGCCAGGATCCTTTCTGAGAGGAATGAGCAGTTCTTC	CARILSERNEQFF	TRBJ2-1	NA	TRBV25-1	NA
TGCGCCAGCAGCCGGCGCAGGGAGTTCTCCTACGAGCAGTACTTC	CASSRRREFSYEQYF	TRBJ2-7	NA	TRBV5-1	NA
TGCGCCAGCAGCTTAGAACGGAGGGCCGACGAGCAGTACTTC	CASSLERRADEQYF	TRBJ2-7	NA	TRBV5-1	NA
TGTGCCAGCAGCTTACTAGGGAGCCTCTATGGCTACACCTTC	CASSLLGSLYGYTF	TRBJ1-2	NA	TRBV13	NA
TGTGCCTGGAGTTTCGCGAGCTCCTACGAGCAGTACTTC	CAWSFASSYEQYF	TRBJ2-7	NA	TRBV30	NA
TGCGCCAGCACCAATACGAACACTGAAGCTTTCTTT	CASTNTNTEAFF	TRBJ1-1	NA	TRBV5-1	NA
TGTGCCAGTAGTTGGTCGAATGAGCAGTTCTTC	CASSWSNEQFF	TRBJ2-1	NA	TRBV19	few
TGTGCCTGGAGTGAGGGGGCAGGTCAGCCCCAGCATTTT	CAWSEGAGQPQHF	TRBJ1-5	TRBD1	TRBV30	NA
TGTGCCAGCACCCCGACAGGGGGCGGCTACGAGCAGTACTTC	CASTPTGGGYEQYF	TRBJ2-7	TRBD1	TRBV27	NA
TGTGCCAGCAGCCCAAGCGGGGGAGGACAAGAGACCCAGTACTTC	CASSPSGGGQETQYF	TRBJ2-5	TRBD2	TRBV9	NA